Listed below are T cell receptor beta chains from one sample, sequenced in a study of technical replicates of blood from a few donors. Sequenced by immunoSEQ multiplex PCR; TCRdb stores in-frame clones only, minus some. The sample yields 45,000 to 55,000 clones, 94% seen once. The sample taken for sequencing was T cells isolated from PBMCs. Receptor source: a human donor in good health. Both conserved end residues are part of each CDR3. Fields, in order: V gene, clone size, D gene, J gene, CDR3 protein, CDR3 DNA. A D gene is named only where the DNA matches it firmly. Rows give clone size only sometimes, using once, few, many, or a class for an expanded clone.

TRBV5-4	-	TRBD2	TRBJ2-7	CASSYGLAGEGYEQYF	TGTGCCAGCAGCTACGGACTAGCGGGAGAAGGCTACGAGCAGTACTTC
TRBV7-6	-	-	TRBJ2-1	CASSLSRTINEQFF	TGTGCCAGCAGCTTATCCCGGACTATCAATGAGCAGTTCTTC
TRBV9	-	TRBD1	TRBJ1-1	CASSAQGFGLTEAFF	TGTGCCAGCAGCGCACAGGGGTTTGGGCTCACTGAAGCTTTCTTT
TRBV5-1	-	TRBD1	TRBJ2-5	CASSSLRRTGERGETQYF	TGCGCCAGCAGCTCGTTAAGGCGGACAGGGGAGAGAGGAGAGACCCAGTACTTC
TRBV28	few	-	TRBJ1-2	CASSSTEWTAKSYGYTF	TGTGCCAGCAGCAGTACGGAATGGACAGCCAAAAGTTATGGCTACACCTTC
TRBV14	-	TRBD2	TRBJ2-3	CASSHMGLAGTDTQYF	TGTGCCAGCAGCCACATGGGACTAGCGGGTACAGATACGCAGTATTTT
TRBV28	-	-	TRBJ2-7	CASRKTGGTYEQYF	TGTGCCAGCAGGAAGACTGGAGGCACCTACGAGCAGTACTTC
TRBV7-8	-	TRBD1	TRBJ1-5	CASSEGQMTLNQPQHF	TGTGCCAGCAGCGAGGGACAGATGACCTTAAATCAGCCCCAGCATTTT
TRBV7-2	-	TRBD1	TRBJ2-7	CASSVFPGGSYEQYF	TGTGCCAGCAGCGTGTTCCCAGGGGGTTCCTACGAGCAGTACTTC
TRBV9	-	TRBD2	TRBJ2-1	CASSPSGSHEQFF	TGTGCCAGCAGCCCTAGCGGGAGCCATGAGCAGTTCTTC
TRBV18	-	TRBD2	TRBJ2-3	CASSLGTSGDTQYF	TGTGCCAGCTCACTAGGGACTAGCGGAGATACGCAGTATTTT
TRBV7-9	-	-	TRBJ1-2	CASSFTTENYGYTF	TGTGCCAGCAGCTTTACTACCGAGAACTATGGCTACACCTTC
TRBV5-1	-	-	TRBJ1-5	CASSPGGGAGQPQHF	TGCGCCAGCAGCCCTGGCGGGGGGGCAGGTCAGCCCCAGCATTTT
TRBV28	-	-	TRBJ1-2	CASSLSGGYGYTF	TGTGCCAGCAGTTTATCGGGGGGCTATGGCTACACCTTC
TRBV18	-	TRBD1	TRBJ1-2	CASSPGTGTYGYTF	TGTGCCAGCTCACCAGGGACAGGGACCTATGGCTACACCTTC
TRBV7-3	-	-	TRBJ2-5	CASSLYGVQETQYF	TGTGCCAGCAGCTTATACGGGGTGCAAGAGACCCAGTACTTC
TRBV5-1	-	-	TRBJ1-1	CASSAGNTEAFF	TGCGCCAGCAGTGCCGGGAACACTGAAGCTTTCTTT
TRBV5-6	-	-	TRBJ2-6	CASSLLGGQFFSGANVLTF	TGTGCCAGCAGCTTGTTGGGGGGACAGTTCTTCTCTGGGGCCAACGTCCTGACTTTC
TRBV5-1	-	-	TRBJ2-1	CASSPAVSLVDNEQFF	TGCGCCAGCAGCCCGGCGGTCTCCCTGGTGGACAATGAGCAGTTCTTC
TRBV28	-	TRBD2	TRBJ2-4	CASSRSSGENIQYF	TGTGCCAGCAGCCGGTCTAGCGGTGAAAACATTCAGTACTTC
TRBV5-1	-	TRBD2	TRBJ2-1	CASSWVGDSSGVQFF	TGCGCCAGCAGCTGGGTGGGCGACTCGAGCGGGGTACAGTTCTTC
TRBV5-1	-	TRBD2	TRBJ2-7	CASSWDYSYEQYF	TGCGCCAGCAGCTGGGACTACTCCTACGAGCAGTACTTC
TRBV28	-	-	TRBJ2-2	CASSLHSNTGELFF	TGTGCCAGCAGTTTACATTCGAACACCGGGGAGCTGTTTTTT
TRBV11-3	-	TRBD2	TRBJ2-1	CASSLDIAGGRFGEQFF	TGTGCCAGCAGCTTAGATATAGCGGGGGGGCGATTCGGTGAGCAGTTCTTC